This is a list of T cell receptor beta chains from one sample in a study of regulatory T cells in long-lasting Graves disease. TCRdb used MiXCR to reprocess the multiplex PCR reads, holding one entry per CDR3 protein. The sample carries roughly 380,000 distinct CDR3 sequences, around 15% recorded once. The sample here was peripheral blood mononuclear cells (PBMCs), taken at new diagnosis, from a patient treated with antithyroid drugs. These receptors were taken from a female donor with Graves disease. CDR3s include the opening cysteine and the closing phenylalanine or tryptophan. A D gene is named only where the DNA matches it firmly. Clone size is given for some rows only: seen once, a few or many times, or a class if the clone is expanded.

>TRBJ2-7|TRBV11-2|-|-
CASSLYANEQYF
TGTGCCAGCAGCTTATACGCCAACGAGCAGTACTTC
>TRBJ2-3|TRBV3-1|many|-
CASSQQGQRTDTQYF
TGTGCCAGCAGCCAGCAAGGACAGCGCACAGATACGCAGTATTTT
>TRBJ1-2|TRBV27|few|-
CASSSIGPFYGYTF
TGTGCCAGCAGTTCGATCGGACCGTTCTATGGCTACACCTTC
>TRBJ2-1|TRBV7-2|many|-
CASSLDPGSSYNEQFF
TGTGCCAGCAGCTTAGATCCGGGATCCTCCTACAATGAGCAGTTCTTC
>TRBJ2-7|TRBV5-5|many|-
CASSLVGPYEQYF
TGTGCCAGCAGCTTGGTGGGGCCCTACGAGCAGTACTTC
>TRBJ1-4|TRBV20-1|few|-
CSARDFMQIEGPLFF
TGCAGTGCTAGAGATTTCATGCAGATCGAGGGGCCACTGTTTTTT
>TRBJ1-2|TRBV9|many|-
CASSPTDEYGYTF
TGTGCCAGCAGCCCGACCGATGAGTATGGCTACACCTTC
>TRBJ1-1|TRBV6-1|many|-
CASSRPPTTEAFF
TGTGCCAGCAGTCGACCCCCTACCACTGAAGCTTTCTTT
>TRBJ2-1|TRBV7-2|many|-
CASSLGSGNGNEQFF
TGTGCCAGCAGCTTAGGCTCCGGGAATGGCAATGAGCAGTTCTTC
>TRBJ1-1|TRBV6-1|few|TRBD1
CASSVTTGRAEAFF
TGTGCCAGCAGTGTGACGACAGGGCGGGCTGAAGCTTTCTTT
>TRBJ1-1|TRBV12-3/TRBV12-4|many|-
CASSLRGRGDPEAFF
TGTGCCAGCAGTCTTCGAGGTAGAGGGGACCCTGAAGCTTTCTTT
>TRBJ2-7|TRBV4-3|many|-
CASSQEDGAGYEQYF
TGCGCCAGCAGCCAAGAGGACGGGGCAGGCTACGAGCAGTACTTC
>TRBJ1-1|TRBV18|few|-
CASSPPGRNTEAFF
TGTGCCAGCTCACCACCGGGGAGGAACACTGAAGCTTTCTTT
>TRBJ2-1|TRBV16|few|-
CASSQSYNEQFF
TGTGCCAGCAGCCAATCTTACAATGAGCAGTTCTTC
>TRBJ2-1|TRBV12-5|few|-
CASGLRVNEQFF
TGTGCTAGTGGTTTGAGAGTCAATGAGCAGTTCTTC
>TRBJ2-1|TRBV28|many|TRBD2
CASSFPVGTRRKAYNEQFF
TGTGCCAGCAGTTTCCCTGTCGGGACTAGAAGAAAAGCGTACAATGAGCAGTTCTTC
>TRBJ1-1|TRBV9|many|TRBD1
CASSGPGTGGTEAFF
TGTGCCAGCAGCGGTCCCGGGACAGGAGGCACTGAAGCTTTCTTT
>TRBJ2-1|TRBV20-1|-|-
CSARDRGPSYNEQFF
TGCAGTGCTAGAGATCGAGGGCCATCCTACAATGAGCAGTTCTTC
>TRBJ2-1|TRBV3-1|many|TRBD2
CASSRLAGGLDEQFF
TGTGCCAGCAGCCGGCTAGCGGGAGGTTTGGATGAGCAGTTCTTC
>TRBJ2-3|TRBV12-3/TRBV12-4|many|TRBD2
CASSLRAGGSADTQYF
TGTGCCAGCAGTTTGAGAGCGGGAGGGAGTGCAGATACGCAGTATTTT
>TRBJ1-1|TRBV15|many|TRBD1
CATSIAGQGDTEAFF
TGTGCCACCAGCATCGCGGGACAGGGTGATACTGAAGCTTTCTTT
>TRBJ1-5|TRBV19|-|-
CASISGGNQPQHF
TGTGCCAGTATATCCGGCGGCAATCAGCCCCAGCATTTT
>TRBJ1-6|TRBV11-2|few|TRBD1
CASSLARTGVSPLHF
TGTGCCAGCAGCTTAGCCCGGACAGGGGTGTCACCCCTCCACTTT
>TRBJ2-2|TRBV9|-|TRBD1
CASSPTGVGSVAGELFF
TGTGCCAGCAGCCCGACAGGGGTTGGGTCGGTGGCCGGGGAGCTGTTTTTT
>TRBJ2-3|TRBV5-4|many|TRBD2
CASSALPPLAGETDTQYF
TGTGCCAGCAGCGCGCTCCCCCCTCTAGCGGGGGAGACAGATACGCAGTATTTT